The 26 T cell receptor beta chains reported below all come from one sample, sequenced in a study of T cells in Graves' hyperthyroidism and ophthalmopathy. What was amplified from RNA transcripts were TCR beta CDR3 regions. First-round RT-PCR targeting the TCR CDR3 was performed with the HTBI primer set. A single record per CDR3 protein comes from TCRdb applying MiXCR to the multiplex PCR reads. The top ten clones hold 6.5% to 8% of a sample with a few hundred thousand distinct CDR3 sequences, around 14% of them seen once. The sequenced material came from blood. The receptors were gathered from a woman between 25 and 40 years old with Graves' hyperthyroidism.

This sequence joins TRBV20-1 and TRBJ1-1; D not resolved. V dropped 6 bases and J dropped 7 bases, with 9 bases sitting between them. This CDR3 comprises 10 residues. The germline V gene has CDR1 DFQATT and CDR2 SNEGSKA (reference sequence). CDR3 nucleotide sequence: TGCAGTGCAATCCGGGTTGAAGCTTTCTTT. It translates to CSAIRVEAFF.

The chain joins TRBV29-1 to TRBJ2-1; D may be TRBD1 (5 bases). Trimming stripped 4 bases from V and 0 bases from J, with 13 bases between. The CDR3 extends over 15 amino acids. Germline V gene lookup returns CDR1 SQVTM and CDR2 ANQGSEA. In DNA, the CDR3 is TGCAGCGTTGGGGGCTTGGAGAGCTCCTACAATGAGCAGTTCTTC. This gives the protein CSVGGLESSYNEQFF.

This clonotype was counted at least ten times. The chain links TRBV6-1 to TRBJ2-7, with 10 bases identical to TRBD2. The V segment lost 3 bases and the J segment 1 base; nucleotides outside the gene matches: 6. Looked up from germline, CDR1 is MNHNS and CDR2 is SASEGT. This CDR3 spans 16 amino acids. Here the CDR3 reads CASSEPFSGGSYEQYF. Here the CDR3 DNA reads TGTGCCAGCAGTGAGCCCTTTAGCGGGGGGTCCTACGAGCAGTACTTC.

This clonotype was counted many times. The genes are TRBV20-1 and TRBJ2-1, with 7 bases that match TRBD1. The germline V gene has CDR1 DFQATT and CDR2 SNEGSKA (reference sequence). J lost 4 bases, V lost 4 bases, and 10 bases had no gene match. The CDR3 loop spans 15 amino acids. The chain's CDR3 is CSATPPGQKYNEQFF. As DNA, the CDR3 is TGCAGTGCTACACCACCGGGACAGAAGTACAATGAGCAGTTCTTC.

In its sample, this clonotype was seen a few times. The V gene is TRBV6-4, the J gene TRBJ2-7, with D tentatively TRBD2 (6 bases). This CDR3 has 15 residues. V was clipped by 3 bases and J by 0 bases, with 12 bases between them. Germline V gives CDR1 MRHNA, CDR2 SNTAGT. CDR3 sequence: CASSESAGSSYEQYF. In DNA, the CDR3 is TGTGCCAGCAGTGAGTCGGCGGGAAGCTCCTACGAGCAGTACTTC.

The CDR3 nucleotides are TGTGCCAGCAGTCGTAGAGGAGGACGAGGGGGCGGCTCTGGAAACACCATATATTTT. This translates into CASSRRGGRGGGSGNTIYF. The V gene is TRBV11-2, the J gene TRBJ1-3; 7 bases match TRBD1. CDR1 is SGHAT and CDR2 is FQNNGV in the germline V gene. Trimming removed 6 bases from V and 0 bases from J; junction bases left unmatched: 17. CDR3 length: 19 amino acids.

The chain employs TRBV24-1 and TRBJ2-3; D is possibly TRBD1 or TRBD2 (5 bases each). The germline CDR1 and CDR2 sequences are KGHDR and SFDVKD. This CDR3 comprises 15 residues. Trimming took 2 bases from V and 4 from J, leaving 12 bases between them. CDR3 sequence reads: CATSDSSGLADTQYF. The CDR3 DNA reads TGTGCCACCAGTGATTCATCGGGGCTGGCAGATACGCAGTATTTT.

This clonotype was seen at least ten times. V usage is TRBV28 and J usage is TRBJ2-7; TRBD2 matches at 11 bases. The V gene's germline CDR1 is MDHEN and CDR2 SYDVKM. V was pared by 6 bases and J by 6 bases, with 7 bases of the junction left unmatched. The CDR3 contains 14 residues. The CDR3 loop reads CASRTTGTSGEQYF. The CDR3 bases are TGTGCCAGCAGGACCACCGGGACTAGCGGCGAGCAGTACTTC.

This clonotype occurred a few times. The chain combines TRBV6-6 with TRBJ2-3; 14 bases align to TRBD2. Germline V gene sequence: CDR1 MNHNY, CDR2 SVGAGI (reference sequence). V lost 1 base to trimming and J lost 4 bases; unmatched junction nucleotides: 4. This CDR3 comprises 17 residues. CDR3 bases: TGTGCCAGCAGTTACTTAGGACTAGCGGGAGGACCAGATACGCAGTATTTT. It encodes CASSYLGLAGGPDTQYF.

The chain joins TRBV6-1 to TRBJ2-7, with TRBD1 matching 8 bases. Looked up from germline, CDR1 is MNHNS and CDR2 is SASEGT. CDR3 size: 17 residues. Unmatched junction bases numbered 13, after V lost 2 bases and J lost 4 bases. CDR3 in amino acids: CASSERAGGELVYEQYF. DNA for the CDR3: TGTGCCAGCAGTGAAAGGGCAGGGGGCGAACTGGTTTACGAGCAGTACTTC.

This clonotype was counted many times. The V and J genes are TRBV11-2 and TRBJ1-2; the match to TRBD1 covers 8 bases. With V trimmed by 5 bases and J by 4 bases, 6 bases remained unmatched. This CDR3 spans 14 amino acids. CDR1 is SGHAT and CDR2 is FQNNGV in the germline V gene. The CDR3 protein is CASSPSGQAYGYTF. DNA for the CDR3: TGTGCCAGCAGCCCATCGGGACAGGCCTATGGCTACACCTTC.

Details on this clonotype: In this CDR3 the conserved last residue, phenylalanine or tryptophan, is missing, so a read error is likely. V gene TRBV6-5 combines with J gene TRBJ1-5, with a tentative D call TRBD1 (6 bases). The V and J ends lost 2 bases and 4 bases respectively, with 9 bases between them. The CDR3 totals 14 residues. Per germline, CDR1 MNHEY and CDR2 SVGAGI. The CDR3 here is CASSYTRGNQPQHS. The CDR3 DNA is TGTGCCAGCAGTTACACAAGGGGGAATCAGCCCCAGCATTCT.

This sequence joins TRBV10-3 and TRBJ1-1; 10 bases align to TRBD1. The CDR3 runs to 15 residues. J lost 2 bases, V lost 8 bases, and 8 bases had no gene match. The germline gives CDR1 ENHRY, CDR2 SYGVKD. DNA for the CDR3: TGTGCCATCGGGGAGGGGGACAGGGGAAACACTGAAGCTTTCTTT. Its translation is CAIGEGDRGNTEAFF.

The sample holds many counts of this clonotype. The chain uses TRBV12-3 or TRBV12-4 and TRBJ1-5; maybe TRBD1 (6 bases). The length of the CDR3 is 14 residues. Trimming took 5 bases from V and 7 from J, leaving 15 bases between them. The CDR3 DNA follows: TGTGCCAGCAGTGATGCAGGGGTATTGCAGCCCCAGCATTTT. The encoded protein is CASSDAGVLQPQHF.

This clonotype was recorded many times. This chain joins TRBV5-1 and TRBJ1-1; D ambiguous. The V gene lost 0 bases and the J gene lost 4 bases, with 7 bases spanning the gap. The CDR3 sequence is 13 residues long. Germline values: CDR1 SGHRS, CDR2 YFSETQ. The CDR3 region has the DNA TGCGCCAGCAGCTTGGAAGGTGGCACTGAAGCTTTCTTT. Translation: CASSLEGGTEAFF.

In this sample, this clonotype turned up many times. V and J are TRBV18 and TRBJ2-7; D gene uncertain. Germline values: CDR1 KGHSH, CDR2 LQKENI. The CDR3 is 12 amino acids. Trimming took 3 bases from V and 5 from J, leaving 8 bases between them. Written as DNA, the CDR3 is TGTGCCAGCTCACCTGGCGGCGACGAGCAGTACTTC. It is translated as CASSPGGDEQYF.

As concerns this clonotype: A read error may explain this, as a much larger clone is one base away. The chain employs TRBV18 and TRBJ2-3; D gene unclear. The germline V and J ends were trimmed by 2 bases and 0 bases, with 12 bases remaining between them. Germline V gives CDR1 KGHSH, CDR2 LQKENI. The CDR3 has 16 residues. CDR3 coding DNA: TGTGCCAGCTCACCAATAAGGAGACAAAGCACAGATACGCAGTATTTT. As protein: CASSPIRRQSTDTQYF.

V gene TRBV5-1 combines with J gene TRBJ1-2; D is undetermined. This CDR3 has 13 residues. The V end was cut by 5 bases, the J end by 13 bases, with 21 bases between. Germline-derived CDR1 and CDR2 are SGHRS and YFSETQ. The CDR3: CASRVQPTRSCTF. The CDR3 bases are TGCGCCAGCAGGGTACAGCCAACTCGGAGCTGCACCTTC.

CDR3 loop: CASGTGGLDEQFF. As DNA, the CDR3 is TGTGCCAGTGGGACAGGGGGTTTGGATGAGCAGTTCTTC. The V call is TRBV19, the J call TRBJ2-1; TRBD1 matches 11 bases. V dropped 8 bases and J dropped 8; count of bases not matched to a gene: 5. The CDR3 covers 13 residues. Germline V gene sequence: CDR1 LNHDA, CDR2 SQIVND (reference sequence).

This clonotype was seen more than once but under ten times. V usage is TRBV27 and J usage is TRBJ1-2, with TRBD1 matching 9 bases. Germline V gene sequence: CDR1 MNHEY, CDR2 SMNVEV (reference sequence). V trimming: 7 bases; J trimming: 5 bases; junction bases outside the gene matches: 14. This CDR3 has 16 residues. The CDR3 DNA reads TGTGCCAGCATGGGGGGACAGGGCCCACCGTATTATGGCTACACCTTC. Protein sequence: CASMGGQGPPYYGYTF.

This clonotype came up many times. The chain uses TRBV7-9 and TRBJ2-7, with 9 bases that match TRBD1. With V trimmed by 3 bases and J by 4 bases, 4 bases remained unmatched. Germline V gene data show CDR1 as SEHNR and CDR2 as FQNEAQ (reference sequence). The CDR3 sequence is 14 residues long. The CDR3, as DNA: TGTGCCAGCAGCTTCGGGACAGGGCGGTACGAGCAGTACTTC. Its translation is CASSFGTGRYEQYF.

The chain uses TRBV24-1 and TRBJ2-7; TRBD2 matches 9 bases. The V gene end was trimmed by 0 bases and the J gene end by 3 bases; junction bases not matched to a gene: 2. Germline V CDR1 and CDR2: KGHDR, SFDVKD. CDR3 length: 15 residues. The DNA of the CDR3 is TGTGCCACCAGTGATTTGTTAGCGGGAGTCTACGAGCAGTACTTC. Translated, it gives CATSDLLAGVYEQYF.

In its sample, this clonotype was seen many times. The rearrangement uses TRBV28 and TRBJ1-2; tentatively, D is TRBD1 (6 bases). Trimming removed 4 bases at V and 3 bases at J, with 21 bases between. From germline, CDR1 is MDHEN and CDR2 SYDVKM. CDR3 size: 17 residues. CDR3 in amino acids: CASSSTGRTASYYGYTF. As DNA, the CDR3 is TGTGCCAGCAGTTCAACGGGGAGGACAGCGTCTTACTATGGCTACACCTTC.

The chain is built from TRBV28 and TRBJ2-5, with TRBD1 identical over 11 bases. CDR1 is MDHEN, CDR2 SYDVKM, per germline. This CDR3 contains 15 residues. The V gene end was trimmed by 5 bases and the J gene end by 4 bases; junction bases not matched to a gene: 6. The CDR3 nucleotides are TGTGCCAGCAGTACCGGGACAGGGGGGACAGAGACCCAGTACTTC. It encodes CASSTGTGGTETQYF.

This clonotype was counted at least ten times. The V gene is TRBV2, the J gene TRBJ1-6; 9 positions match TRBD1. The length of the CDR3 is 14 residues. After removal of 6 bases from V and 6 bases from J, the junction contained 3 bases not matched to a gene. Germline V gene sequence: CDR1 SNHLY, CDR2 FYNNEI. The chain's CDR3 is CASRRQGGNSPLHF. The CDR3 coding sequence is TGTGCCAGCAGGCGACAGGGGGGTAATTCACCCCTCCACTTT.

This clonotype was found a few times. The chain is built from TRBV2 and TRBJ2-7; D uncertain. The CDR3 runs to 12 residues. The V gene's germline CDR1 is SNHLY and CDR2 FYNNEI. Between the trimmed V and J ends, which lost 6 bases and 4 bases, there was a span of 10 bases. CDR3 sequence (DNA): TGTGCCAGCAGAGCGATCGGTTACGAGCAGTACTTC. Protein: CASRAIGYEQYF.